This paragraph reports one T cell receptor (beta chain). The antigen is not known. The data derive from a study of naive and memory T cell subsets. General study results and limits: In CD4 and CD8 cells, diversity dropped from naive through EMRA. The power law exponent of TCR abundance differed between naive and memory cells. Especially in CD8 cells, naive repertoires contained a few larger clonotypes, possibly CD45RA-re-expressing memory cells. TCR counts from RNA may reflect activation-linked expression changes.

Germline V gene data show CDR1 as SGHDT and CDR2 as YYEEEE. The V gene lost 3 bases and the J gene lost 4 bases, with 16 bases spanning the gap. This CDR3 is built from 15 residues. The beta constant-region primer was an equimolar mix of two oligonucleotides covering TRBC1 and TRBC2. Ligated cDNA was amplified by four rounds of PCR with nested alpha and beta constant-region primers and SP2. TCRdb reprocessed the UMI-ligation and nested PCR reads via MiXCR and lists one record per CDR3 protein. The sample shows 90,000 to 120,000 distinct CDR3 sequences, roughly 15% of them seen only once. Sequenced: naive CD8+ T cells from blood. The chain combines TRBV5-6 with TRBJ1-2; D uncertain. The clonotype was recovered from a human donor in good health. The CDR3 DNA reads as TGTGCCAGCAGCTGGAACATCAATGGGTTCTATGGCTACACCTTC. Translation gives CASSWNINGFYGYTF. The complete variable domain, with remaining parts taken from reference TRBV5-6 and TRBJ1-2, reads DAGVTQSPTHLIKTRGQQVTLRCSPKSGHDTVSWYQQALGQGPQFIFQYYEEEERQRGNFPDRFSGHQFPNYSSELNVNALLLGDSALYLCASSWNINGFYGYTFGSGTRLTVV.